This T cell receptor (beta chain) was sequenced during a study of blood T cells in healthy people across ages. Study-wide background: About one barcoded beta molecule per two T cells was captured by template switching. General observations from the study: Older age went with lower TCR beta diversity per million T cells, in a roughly linear way.

The second PCR ran 7 to 11 cycles with a sample-barcoded 5' primer and J-beta primers. TCRdb called the 5' RACE reads again in MiXCR, with one record for every CDR3 protein. The table has hundreds of thousands of distinct CDR3 sequences, around 28% seen once; the top ten hold roughly a sixth. The trim removed 4 bases at V and 3 bases at J, leaving 9 bases unmatched. This CDR3 spans 15 amino acids. Germline assignment: CDR1 MDHEN and CDR2 SYDVKM. This clonotype has only a few counts. Its target is unknown. At least 7 million PBMCs were isolated per sample. Samples each had at least 6 micrograms of total RNA extracted.

The sequenced sample consisted of blood. The rearrangement uses TRBV28 and TRBJ2-7, with 7 bases identical to TRBD2. The receptor comes from a woman older than 75 in good health. CDR3 protein: CASSSIGGGYYEQYF. The CDR3 coding sequence is TGTGCCAGCAGTTCCATTGGGGGGGGATACTACGAGCAGTACTTC.